This T cell receptor (beta chain) was observed in a study of blood T cell repertoires in COVID-19. Produced via immunoSEQ multiplex PCR; TCRdb's table is partial and in-frame only. The table lists about 190,000 clones, 75% to 90% of them singletons. This CDR3 has 18 residues. Germline assignment: CDR1 KGHDR and CDR2 SFDVKD. Trimming took 4 bases from V and 6 from J; bases not matched to a gene: 17. Source material: peripheral blood. The sequence derives from a man aged 55-75 years with acute or convalescent COVID-19. V gene TRBV24-1 combines with J gene TRBJ2-1, with 7 bases aligning to TRBD2. Here the CDR3 DNA reads TGTGCCACCAGTGAATTCGGGGGAGGGGAGGTGAGAGGCAATGAGCAGTTCTTC. It codes for CATSEFGGGEVRGNEQFF.